This record covers a single T cell receptor beta chain. This sample is drawn from a study of blood T cell repertoires in COVID-19. On the study more broadly: The samples span acute and convalescent COVID-19 from the United States, Italy and Spain. Sample material is recorded as cDNA or gDNA derived from T cells, B-cell-depleted T cells, or PBMCs.

Deletions cut 1 base from V and 6 bases from J, with 7 bases between. Germline loops: CDR1 LGHDT, CDR2 YNNKEL (reference sequence). The CDR3 has 14 residues. Generated by immunoSEQ multiplex PCR, the TCRdb table keeps only in-frame clones and is missing some. The repertoire holds roughly 40,000 clones, with 86% as singletons. The rearrangement joins TRBV3-1 (or the pseudogene TRBV3-2) to TRBJ1-6; D is ambiguous. The sample consisted of peripheral blood. The receptor was derived from a man between 65 and 79 years old with acute or convalescent COVID-19. The CDR3 DNA reads as TGTGCCAGCAGCCAAGTAGATATTAATTCACCCCTCCACTTT. Translated, it gives CASSQVDINSPLHF.